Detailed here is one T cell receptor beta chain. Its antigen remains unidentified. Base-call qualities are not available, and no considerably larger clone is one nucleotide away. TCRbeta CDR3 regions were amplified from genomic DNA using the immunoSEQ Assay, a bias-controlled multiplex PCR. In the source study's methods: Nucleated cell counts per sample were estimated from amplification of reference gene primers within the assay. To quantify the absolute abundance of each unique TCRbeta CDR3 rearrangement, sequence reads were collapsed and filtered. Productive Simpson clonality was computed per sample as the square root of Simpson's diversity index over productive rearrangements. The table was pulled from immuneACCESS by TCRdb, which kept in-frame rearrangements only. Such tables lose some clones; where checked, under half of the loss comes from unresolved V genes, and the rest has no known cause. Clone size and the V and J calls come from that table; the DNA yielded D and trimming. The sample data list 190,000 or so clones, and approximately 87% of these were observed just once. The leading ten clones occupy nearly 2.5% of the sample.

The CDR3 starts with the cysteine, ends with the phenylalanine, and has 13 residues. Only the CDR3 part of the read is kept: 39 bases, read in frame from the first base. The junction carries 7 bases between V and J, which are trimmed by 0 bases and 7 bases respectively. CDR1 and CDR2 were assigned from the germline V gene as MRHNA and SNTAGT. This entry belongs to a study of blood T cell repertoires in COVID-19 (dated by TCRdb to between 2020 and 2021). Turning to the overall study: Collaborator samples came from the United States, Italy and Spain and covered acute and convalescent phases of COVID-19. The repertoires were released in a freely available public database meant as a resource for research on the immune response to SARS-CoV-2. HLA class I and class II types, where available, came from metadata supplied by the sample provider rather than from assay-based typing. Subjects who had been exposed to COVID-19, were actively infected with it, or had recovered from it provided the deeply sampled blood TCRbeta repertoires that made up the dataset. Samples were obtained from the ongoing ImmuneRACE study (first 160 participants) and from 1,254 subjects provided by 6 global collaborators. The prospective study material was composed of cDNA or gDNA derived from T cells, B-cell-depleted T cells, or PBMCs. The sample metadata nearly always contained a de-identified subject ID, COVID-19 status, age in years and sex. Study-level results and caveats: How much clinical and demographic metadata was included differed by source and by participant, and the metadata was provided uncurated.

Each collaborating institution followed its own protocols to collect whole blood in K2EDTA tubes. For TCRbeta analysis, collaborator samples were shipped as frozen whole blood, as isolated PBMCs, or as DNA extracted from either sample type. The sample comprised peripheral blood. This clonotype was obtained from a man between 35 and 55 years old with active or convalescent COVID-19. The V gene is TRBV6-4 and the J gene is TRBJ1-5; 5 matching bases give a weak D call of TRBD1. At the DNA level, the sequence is TGTGCCAGCAGTGACTCCACAGGACAGCCCCAGCATTTT. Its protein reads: CASSDSTGQPQHF.